This is a list of T cell receptor beta chains from one sample in a study of spatial heterogeneity in lung cancer. Each CDR3 protein is one row after TCRdb ran MiXCR on the 5' RACE reads. The repertoire consists of about 85,000 distinct CDR3 sequences, with 15% to 25% occurring once and the leading ten covering 5% to 8%. This specimen consisted of PBMCs, obtained at surgery. These receptors were taken from a male donor with early-stage non-small cell lung cancer. Each CDR3 is given with its conserved first and last residue. The order of the fields is D gene, clone size, V gene, J gene, CDR3 DNA, CDR3 protein. The D gene is left open where the match is weak. A row's size may be missing; if present it is once, few, many or a size class.

d_gene: TRBD1; abundance: -; v_gene: TRBV5-1; j_gene: TRBJ2-3; CDR3nt: TGCGCCAGCAGCTCCGGGACAGGTGGCGCAGATACGCAGTATTTT; CDR3aa: CASSSGTGGADTQYF
d_gene: -; abundance: -; v_gene: TRBV20-1; j_gene: TRBJ2-3; CDR3nt: TGCAGTGCTCTATACGGGGGAGGCCCATCTGGTACGCAGTATTTT; CDR3aa: CSALYGGGPSGTQYF
d_gene: -; abundance: many; v_gene: TRBV10-3; j_gene: TRBJ2-5; CDR3nt: TGTGCCATCAGTGAGTTAGACCGGATTCAAGAGACCCAGTACTTC; CDR3aa: CAISELDRIQETQYF
d_gene: -; abundance: -; v_gene: TRBV4-2; j_gene: TRBJ2-5; CDR3nt: TGTGCCAGCAGCCGCCGGTTGGAGCGGTTGGAGACCCAGTACTTC; CDR3aa: CASSRRLERLETQYF
d_gene: TRBD2; abundance: -; v_gene: TRBV7-2; j_gene: TRBJ2-3; CDR3nt: TGTGCCAGCAGCTTAGGACCGGGGGGGCGCCTTACAGATACGCAGTATTTT; CDR3aa: CASSLGPGGRLTDTQYF
d_gene: -; abundance: many; v_gene: TRBV9; j_gene: TRBJ1-5; CDR3nt: TGTGCCAGCAGCCCTCAGGGAGATTGGGATCAGCCCCAGCATTTT; CDR3aa: CASSPQGDWDQPQHF
d_gene: -; abundance: -; v_gene: TRBV7-2; j_gene: TRBJ2-7; CDR3nt: TGTGCCAGCAGCTTGGGCGTTAACTACGAGCAGTACTTC; CDR3aa: CASSLGVNYEQYF
d_gene: -; abundance: few; v_gene: TRBV12-3/TRBV12-4; j_gene: TRBJ2-4; CDR3nt: TGTGCCAGCAGTTACCTTACGGCCAAAAACATTCAGTACTTC; CDR3aa: CASSYLTAKNIQYF
d_gene: TRBD2; abundance: few; v_gene: TRBV6-4; j_gene: TRBJ2-2; CDR3nt: TGTGCCAGCAGTGACTCTTTGGGAGGGGACACCGGGGAGCTGTTTTTT; CDR3aa: CASSDSLGGDTGELFF
d_gene: -; abundance: many; v_gene: TRBV4-2; j_gene: TRBJ2-7; CDR3nt: TGTGCCAGCCCCCCAGGGTACGAGCAGTACTTC; CDR3aa: CASPPGYEQYF
d_gene: -; abundance: -; v_gene: TRBV6-1; j_gene: TRBJ1-1; CDR3nt: TGTGCCAGCAGTGGTTTGGTGAACACTGAAGCTTTCTTT; CDR3aa: CASSGLVNTEAFF
d_gene: TRBD2; abundance: -; v_gene: TRBV11-2; j_gene: TRBJ2-1; CDR3nt: TGTGCCAGCAGCACCGGACTAGCCTTCGACAATGAGCAGTTCTTC; CDR3aa: CASSTGLAFDNEQFF
d_gene: -; abundance: -; v_gene: TRBV27; j_gene: TRBJ2-6; CDR3nt: TGTGCCAGCAGTTTTTTAGGGTCTGGGGCCAACGTCCTGACTTTC; CDR3aa: CASSFLGSGANVLTF
d_gene: -; abundance: many; v_gene: TRBV6-5; j_gene: TRBJ2-5; CDR3nt: TGTGCCAGCAGTTACTCGGAAGGGATCCGCAAAGAGACCCAGTACTTC; CDR3aa: CASSYSEGIRKETQYF
d_gene: -; abundance: -; v_gene: TRBV30; j_gene: TRBJ2-3; CDR3nt: TGTGCCTGGAGTGTAACGGGAGATACGCAGTATTTT; CDR3aa: CAWSVTGDTQYF
d_gene: TRBD1; abundance: once; v_gene: TRBV11-2; j_gene: TRBJ1-4; CDR3nt: TGTGCCAGCAGCGCTTTACAGGGGGCGATGGGTGAAAAACTGTTTTTT; CDR3aa: CASSALQGAMGEKLFF
d_gene: -; abundance: few; v_gene: TRBV20-1; j_gene: TRBJ2-5; CDR3nt: TGCAGTGCTAGGGAACAAGAGACCCAGTACTTC; CDR3aa: CSAREQETQYF
d_gene: -; abundance: -; v_gene: TRBV27; j_gene: TRBJ2-3; CDR3nt: TGTGCCAGCAGTTTATCTGGCAGGGACACAGATACGCAGTATTTT; CDR3aa: CASSLSGRDTDTQYF
d_gene: -; abundance: -; v_gene: TRBV5-1; j_gene: TRBJ1-1; CDR3nt: TGCGCCAGCAGCTTGTATCGGGCAGTGGCTATGAACACTGAAGCTTTCTTT; CDR3aa: CASSLYRAVAMNTEAFF
d_gene: -; abundance: once; v_gene: TRBV18; j_gene: TRBJ2-7; CDR3nt: TGTGCCAGCTCACCACCAGTTCTGGTCGAGCAGTACTTC; CDR3aa: CASSPPVLVEQYF
d_gene: TRBD1; abundance: many; v_gene: TRBV5-1; j_gene: TRBJ2-3; CDR3nt: TGCGCCAGCAGCCTCCAGGGACAGGACACAGATACGCAGTATTTT; CDR3aa: CASSLQGQDTDTQYF
d_gene: -; abundance: -; v_gene: TRBV6-5; j_gene: TRBJ1-1; CDR3nt: TGTGCCAGCAGTCAAAGGACGGGGAACACTGAAGCTTTCTTT; CDR3aa: CASSQRTGNTEAFF
d_gene: TRBD1; abundance: few; v_gene: TRBV5-1; j_gene: TRBJ1-4; CDR3nt: TGCGCCAGCAGCCCAGGGACAGGGGACGGTGAAAAACTGTTTTTT; CDR3aa: CASSPGTGDGEKLFF
d_gene: -; abundance: few; v_gene: TRBV7-6; j_gene: TRBJ2-2; CDR3nt: TGTGCCAGCAGTCCAGGCCCCACCGGGGAGCTGTTTTTT; CDR3aa: CASSPGPTGELFF
d_gene: -; abundance: -; v_gene: TRBV12-3/TRBV12-4; j_gene: TRBJ2-7; CDR3nt: TGTGCCAGCAGTAGGGGGAACTACGAGCAGTACTTC; CDR3aa: CASSRGNYEQYF
d_gene: -; abundance: many; v_gene: TRBV6-6; j_gene: TRBJ2-7; CDR3nt: TGTGCCAGCAGTACCACGGACGACTACGAGCAGTACTTC; CDR3aa: CASSTTDDYEQYF
d_gene: TRBD2; abundance: few; v_gene: TRBV9; j_gene: TRBJ2-1; CDR3nt: TGTGCCAGCAGCCCGACTAGCGGCCACAATGAGCAGTTCTTC; CDR3aa: CASSPTSGHNEQFF
d_gene: -; abundance: -; v_gene: TRBV5-1; j_gene: TRBJ2-1; CDR3nt: TGCGCCAGCAGCTTGGTCCTACAGGAGTACAATGAGCAGTTCTTC; CDR3aa: CASSLVLQEYNEQFF
d_gene: -; abundance: few; v_gene: TRBV5-6; j_gene: TRBJ2-3; CDR3nt: TGTGCCAGCAAAGGACCTCAAGATACGCAGTATTTT; CDR3aa: CASKGPQDTQYF
d_gene: -; abundance: -; v_gene: TRBV4-2; j_gene: TRBJ2-5; CDR3nt: TGTGCCAGCAGCCCTAGCCCAGGGGTAAGAGAGACCCAGTACTTC; CDR3aa: CASSPSPGVRETQYF
d_gene: -; abundance: -; v_gene: TRBV6-6; j_gene: TRBJ2-6; CDR3nt: TGTGCCAGCACCCCCAGGGGTTCGAGCTTTGGGGCCAACGTCCTGACTTTC; CDR3aa: CASTPRGSSFGANVLTF
d_gene: TRBD1; abundance: -; v_gene: TRBV28; j_gene: TRBJ1-3; CDR3nt: TGTGCCAGCAGTTTCGACAGGGAGAACACCATATATTTT; CDR3aa: CASSFDRENTIYF
d_gene: TRBD1; abundance: many; v_gene: TRBV7-9; j_gene: TRBJ2-2; CDR3nt: TGTGCCAGCAGCCGGGCAGGGACAGGGCCCGGGGAGCTGTTTTTT; CDR3aa: CASSRAGTGPGELFF
d_gene: -; abundance: many; v_gene: TRBV9; j_gene: TRBJ2-5; CDR3nt: TGTGCCAGCAGCGCGGTCGGGAGTCAAGAGACCCAGTACTTC; CDR3aa: CASSAVGSQETQYF
d_gene: -; abundance: few; v_gene: TRBV4-2; j_gene: TRBJ1-1; CDR3nt: TGTGCCAGCAGCCAAAGACAGGAGAACACTGAAGCTTTCTTT; CDR3aa: CASSQRQENTEAFF
d_gene: -; abundance: few; v_gene: TRBV5-1; j_gene: TRBJ2-3; CDR3nt: TGCGCCAGCAGCAACCGGGACCCGCTGCGAGATACGCAGTATTTT; CDR3aa: CASSNRDPLRDTQYF
d_gene: -; abundance: -; v_gene: TRBV29-1; j_gene: TRBJ2-7; CDR3nt: TGCAGCTACCGGGACACCTCCTACGAGCAGTACTTC; CDR3aa: CSYRDTSYEQYF
d_gene: -; abundance: -; v_gene: TRBV11-2; j_gene: TRBJ2-7; CDR3nt: TGTGCCAGCAGCCAAAGTCGGCTATCCTACGAGCAGTACTTC; CDR3aa: CASSQSRLSYEQYF
d_gene: -; abundance: few; v_gene: TRBV30; j_gene: TRBJ1-4; CDR3nt: TGTGCCTGGAGTGTTAAGGAAAAACTGTTTTTT; CDR3aa: CAWSVKEKLFF
d_gene: TRBD2; abundance: few; v_gene: TRBV9; j_gene: TRBJ2-7; CDR3nt: TGTGCCAGCAGCGTAGGAATGGCGGGAGGGCTCCACGAGCAGTACTTC; CDR3aa: CASSVGMAGGLHEQYF
d_gene: TRBD2; abundance: -; v_gene: TRBV6-5; j_gene: TRBJ2-5; CDR3nt: TGTGCCAGCAGTTATTGGGAGGGGGAGACCCAGTACTTC; CDR3aa: CASSYWEGETQYF
d_gene: TRBD1; abundance: -; v_gene: TRBV11-3; j_gene: TRBJ1-2; CDR3nt: TGTGCCAGCAGCTTTCAGACCGGGACAGGGTTTTTTGGCTACACCTTC; CDR3aa: CASSFQTGTGFFGYTF
d_gene: -; abundance: many; v_gene: TRBV7-6; j_gene: TRBJ2-7; CDR3nt: TGTGCCAGCAGCTCCGGGCTAACTTTCTACGAGCAGTACTTC; CDR3aa: CASSSGLTFYEQYF
d_gene: -; abundance: few; v_gene: TRBV9; j_gene: TRBJ2-3; CDR3nt: TGTGCCAGCAGCGTAGGGCAGGGTTATTCGGATACGCAGTATTTT; CDR3aa: CASSVGQGYSDTQYF
d_gene: -; abundance: medium-sized; v_gene: TRBV6-2/TRBV6-3; j_gene: TRBJ1-5; CDR3nt: TGTGCCAGCAGTTACGGCATGGAAGGTGCAAATCAGCCCCAGCATTTT; CDR3aa: CASSYGMEGANQPQHF
d_gene: TRBD2; abundance: few; v_gene: TRBV7-2; j_gene: TRBJ2-5; CDR3nt: TGTGCCAGCAGTCGCGGGAGCGAAGAGACCCAGTACTTC; CDR3aa: CASSRGSEETQYF
d_gene: -; abundance: few; v_gene: TRBV3-1; j_gene: TRBJ1-6; CDR3nt: TGTGCCAGCAGCCCCAGCAAAGACCTGGGTAATTCACCCCTCCACTTT; CDR3aa: CASSPSKDLGNSPLHF
d_gene: -; abundance: -; v_gene: TRBV7-2; j_gene: TRBJ2-1; CDR3nt: TGTGCCAGCGCCCGGGGGACAGCGGTTGAGCAGTTCTTC; CDR3aa: CASARGTAVEQFF
d_gene: -; abundance: few; v_gene: TRBV21-1; j_gene: TRBJ2-1; CDR3nt: TGTGCCAGCAGCAAAGCGACCTTCTACAATGAGCAGTTCTTC; CDR3aa: CASSKATFYNEQFF
d_gene: -; abundance: few; v_gene: TRBV5-1; j_gene: TRBJ2-7; CDR3nt: TGCGCCAGCAGCGGAACCTACGAGCAGTACTTC; CDR3aa: CASSGTYEQYF
d_gene: TRBD2; abundance: -; v_gene: TRBV9; j_gene: TRBJ2-1; CDR3nt: TGTGCCAGCAGCGCTCCGAATGGGAGGGCCTACAATGAGCAGTTCTTC; CDR3aa: CASSAPNGRAYNEQFF
d_gene: -; abundance: few; v_gene: TRBV11-3; j_gene: TRBJ2-1; CDR3nt: TGTGCCAGCAGCCCCGAGGCCCTCAACAATGAGCAGTTCTTC; CDR3aa: CASSPEALNNEQFF
d_gene: -; abundance: many; v_gene: TRBV5-1; j_gene: TRBJ1-4; CDR3nt: TGCGCCAGCAGCTTGGGGACGGATGAAAAACTGTTTTTT; CDR3aa: CASSLGTDEKLFF
d_gene: TRBD2; abundance: -; v_gene: TRBV28; j_gene: TRBJ2-2; CDR3nt: TGTGCCAGCACCTCGGCGGGGGGGGCCGGGGAGCTGTTTTTT; CDR3aa: CASTSAGGAGELFF
d_gene: TRBD1; abundance: -; v_gene: TRBV3-1; j_gene: TRBJ1-1; CDR3nt: TGTGCCAGCAGCCATAGAAAGACAGGGTTTACGGGCACTGAAGCTTTCTTT; CDR3aa: CASSHRKTGFTGTEAFF
d_gene: TRBD2; abundance: -; v_gene: TRBV9; j_gene: TRBJ2-5; CDR3nt: TGTGCCAGCAGCGTAGCCAGCGGGGTATGGACCCAGTACTTC; CDR3aa: CASSVASGVWTQYF
d_gene: -; abundance: -; v_gene: TRBV27; j_gene: TRBJ1-5; CDR3nt: TGTGCCAGCAGTTGGAGCCTTGCGACGGTGGGTAATCAGCCCCAGCATTTT; CDR3aa: CASSWSLATVGNQPQHF